The source of this T cell receptor beta chain is a study of PD-L1 blockade in urothelial cancer. About the research overall: Anywhere from 0 to 3 prior chemotherapy regimens had been received by patients.

Turning to this clone: Its cognate antigen is unknown.

The assay was immunoSEQ multiplex PCR, and TCRdb's table has in-frame clones only and misses some. The sample shows more than 60,000 clones, 88% of them seen only once. Indicated time point: peripheral blood 6 weeks after treatment start. The germline gives CDR1 SGHNT, CDR2 YYREEE (reference sequence). This CDR3 has 15 amino acids. With 6 bases clipped from V and 2 bases from J, the junction kept 8 bases outside the gene matches. General study findings and limits: Larger 3-week expansion of tumor-associated blood clones was seen in durable-benefit patients.

The source of this sequence is a man in his sixties with urothelial cancer. The material sequenced was PBMCs, taken around atezolizumab (anti-PD-L1) treatment. The chain employs TRBV5-4 and TRBJ2-3; TRBD2 matches 8 bases. CDR3 in DNA: TGTGCCAGCACCACTGGCGGGGGGTCCACAGATACGCAGTATTTT. Protein: CASTTGGGSTDTQYF. Full variable domain (rest looked up from reference TRBV5-4 and TRBJ2-3): ETGVTQSPTHLIKTRGQQVTLRCSSQSGHNTVSWYQQALGQGPQFIFQYYREEENGRGNFPPRFSGLQFPNYSSELNVNALELDDSALYLCASTTGGGSTDTQYFGPGTRLTVL.